This TCR beta chain was identified in a study of regulatory T cells in long-lasting Graves disease. Time point noted: persistent/refractory GD, antithyroid drugs over 5 years with positive TRAb. There was RNA extracted from PBMCs, and the TCR library was made from it. Germline values: CDR1 MGHRA, CDR2 YSYEKL. There are 14 residues in the CDR3. The V end lost 1 base, the J end lost 6 bases, and 10 bases lay between the germline ends. Arm-PCR of CDR3 regions with iRepertoire HTBI primers generated TCR beta libraries. TCRdb itself ran the multiplex PCR reads through MiXCR, one entry per CDR3 protein. The sample comprises more than 300,000 distinct CDR3 sequences, around 20% of which are singletons, and 25% to 35% rests with the top ten. This clonotype was observed a single time.

This sequence joins TRBV4-1 and TRBJ1-5; D gene ambiguous. The TCR was taken from a female donor with Graves disease. Here the sequenced sample was peripheral blood mononuclear cells (PBMCs), taken when the disease was refractory, from a patient treated with antithyroid drugs. The CDR3: CASSQALVTQPQHF. CDR3 bases: TGCGCCAGCAGCCAAGCTCTGGTCACTCAGCCCCAGCATTTT.